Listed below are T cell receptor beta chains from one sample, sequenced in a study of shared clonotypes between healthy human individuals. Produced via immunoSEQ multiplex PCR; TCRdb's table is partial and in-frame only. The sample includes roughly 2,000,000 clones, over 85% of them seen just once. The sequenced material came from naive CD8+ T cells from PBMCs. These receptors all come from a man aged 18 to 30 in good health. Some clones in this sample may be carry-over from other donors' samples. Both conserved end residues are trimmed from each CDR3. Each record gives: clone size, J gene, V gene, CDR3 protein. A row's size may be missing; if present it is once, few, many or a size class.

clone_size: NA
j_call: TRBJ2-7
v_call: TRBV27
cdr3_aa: ASSLGRTVRHEQY

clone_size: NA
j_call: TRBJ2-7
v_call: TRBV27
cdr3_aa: ASAGTAYEQY

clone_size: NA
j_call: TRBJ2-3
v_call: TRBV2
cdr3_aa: ASSVGKDTQY

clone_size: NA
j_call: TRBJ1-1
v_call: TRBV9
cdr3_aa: ASSVAGANTEAF

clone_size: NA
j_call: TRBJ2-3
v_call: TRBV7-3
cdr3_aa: ASSLAGGTDTQY

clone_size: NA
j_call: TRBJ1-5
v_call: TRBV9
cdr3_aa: ASSEGTLGTQH

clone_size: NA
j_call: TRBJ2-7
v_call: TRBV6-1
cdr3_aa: ASRFRAPSSYEQY

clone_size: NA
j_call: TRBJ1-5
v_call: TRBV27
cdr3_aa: ASSRRGGRGQPQH

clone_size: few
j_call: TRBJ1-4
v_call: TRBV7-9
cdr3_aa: ASSQYLGQGNEKLF

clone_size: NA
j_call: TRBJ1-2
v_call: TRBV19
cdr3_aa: ASAFWADVYGYT

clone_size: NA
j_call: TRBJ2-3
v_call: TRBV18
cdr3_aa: ASSPTSGRTNTDTQY

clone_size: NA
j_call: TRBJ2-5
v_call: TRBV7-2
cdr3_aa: ASSLWGQTQETQY

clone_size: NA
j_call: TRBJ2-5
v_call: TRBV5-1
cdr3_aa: ASSSREGEVETQY

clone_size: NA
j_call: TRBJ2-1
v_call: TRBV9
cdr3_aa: ASSLTSRAHYDEQF

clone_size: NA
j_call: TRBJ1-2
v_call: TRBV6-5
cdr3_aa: ASHDSSNYGYT

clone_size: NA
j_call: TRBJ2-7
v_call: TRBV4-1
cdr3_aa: ASSLRDRGTYEQY

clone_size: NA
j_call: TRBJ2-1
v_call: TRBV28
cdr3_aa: ASIRLNFGTHSDEQF

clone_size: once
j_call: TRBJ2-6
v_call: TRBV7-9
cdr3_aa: ASSPAESGANVLT

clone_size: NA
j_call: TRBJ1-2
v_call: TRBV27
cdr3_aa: ASSSPSGTGGPYGYT

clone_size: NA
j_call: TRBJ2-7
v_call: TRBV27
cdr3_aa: ASSAEGPSYEQY

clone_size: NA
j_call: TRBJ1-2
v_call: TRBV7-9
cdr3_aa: ASSLASDGHYGYT

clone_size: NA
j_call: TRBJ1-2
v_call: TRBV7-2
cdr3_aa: ASSATLQGAGGYT

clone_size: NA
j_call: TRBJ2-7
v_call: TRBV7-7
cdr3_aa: ASSLARGGEQY

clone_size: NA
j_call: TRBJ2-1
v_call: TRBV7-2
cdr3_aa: ASSLQPGWTSYNEQF

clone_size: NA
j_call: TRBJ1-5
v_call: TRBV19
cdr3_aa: ASSIFPGMEPQH

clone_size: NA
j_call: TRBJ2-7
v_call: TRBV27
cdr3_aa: ASSTLDRGVYEQY

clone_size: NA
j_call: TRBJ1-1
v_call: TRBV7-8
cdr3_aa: ASSLGERGVSEAF

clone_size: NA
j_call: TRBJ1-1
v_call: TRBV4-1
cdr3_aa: ASSLFDGTANTEAF

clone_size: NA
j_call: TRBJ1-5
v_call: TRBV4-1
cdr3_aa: ASSQVGQGYSNQPQH

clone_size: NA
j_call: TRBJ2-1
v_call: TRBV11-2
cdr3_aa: ASSINNEQF

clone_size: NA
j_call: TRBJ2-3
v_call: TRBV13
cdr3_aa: ASSPRASGSWGTDTQY

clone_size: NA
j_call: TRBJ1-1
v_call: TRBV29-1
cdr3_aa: SVFTANTEAF

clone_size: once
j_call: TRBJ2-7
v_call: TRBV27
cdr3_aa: ASSSLRAYEQY

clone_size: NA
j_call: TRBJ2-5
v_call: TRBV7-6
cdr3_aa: ASSSSPRGRQETQY

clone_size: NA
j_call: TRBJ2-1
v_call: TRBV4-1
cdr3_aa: ASRRQSGNEQF

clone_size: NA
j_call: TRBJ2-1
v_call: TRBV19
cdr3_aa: ASSGWTYSYNEQF

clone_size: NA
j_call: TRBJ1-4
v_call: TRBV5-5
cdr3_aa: ASSLGWQGANEKLF

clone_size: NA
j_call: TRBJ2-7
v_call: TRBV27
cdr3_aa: ASSLRGGNRYEQY

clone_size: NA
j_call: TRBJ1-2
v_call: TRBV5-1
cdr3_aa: ASSAFRGSDYGYT

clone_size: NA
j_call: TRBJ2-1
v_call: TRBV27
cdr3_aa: ASSWLNSGNEQF

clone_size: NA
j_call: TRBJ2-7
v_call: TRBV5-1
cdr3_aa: ASSPLRRDRGVVEQY

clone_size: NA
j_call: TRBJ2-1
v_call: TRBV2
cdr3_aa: ASSTLDGTSGSGYNEQF

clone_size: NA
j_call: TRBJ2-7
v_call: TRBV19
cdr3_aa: ASSIPERGGIFYEQY

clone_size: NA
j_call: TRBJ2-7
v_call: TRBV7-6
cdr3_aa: ASSPNLDMYEQY

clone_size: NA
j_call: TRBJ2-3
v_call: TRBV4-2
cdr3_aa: ASSPVLTDTQY

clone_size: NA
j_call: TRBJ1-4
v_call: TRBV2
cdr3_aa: ASSERINEKLF

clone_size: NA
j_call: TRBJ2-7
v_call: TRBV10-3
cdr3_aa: AISPRDRELGEQY

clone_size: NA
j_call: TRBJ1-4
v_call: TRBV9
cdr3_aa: ASSGTGADEKLF

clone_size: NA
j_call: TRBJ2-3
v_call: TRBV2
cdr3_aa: ASSVRGRAPTTDTQY

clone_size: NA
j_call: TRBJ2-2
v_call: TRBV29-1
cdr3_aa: SVESGFGGELF

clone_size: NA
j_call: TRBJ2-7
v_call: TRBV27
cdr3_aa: ASSSRQGAYEQY